This T cell receptor (beta chain) was recovered during a study of CD8+ T cells in alopecia areata. Regarding the study as a whole: More clonal than normal scalp was lesional scalp, particularly alopecia totalis/universalis. Sharing of TCR sequences between patients (possibly for HLA-related reasons) was less clear than in mice.

With respect to this clone: The antigen remains unidentified.

RNA was isolated and reverse transcribed to cDNA, the sequencing template. The repertoire was sequenced with immunoSEQ multiplex PCR; TCRdb's copy has only in-frame clones and lacks some. The table includes about 110,000 clones, about 50% detected once. V was shortened by 0 bases and J by 10 bases, with 8 bases between the two germline ends. The CDR3 is made up of 12 amino acids. Per germline, CDR1 SGHRS and CDR2 YFSETQ. This receptor was obtained from a human donor with alopecia areata. What was sequenced was NKG2D-low CD8+ T cells sorted from blood. The chain uses TRBV5-1 and TRBJ2-1; the D is unclear. Written as DNA, the CDR3 is TGCGCCAGCAGCTTGGGAATGGGCGAGCAGTTCTTC. Amino acid sequence: CASSLGMGEQFF.